This passage covers 19 T cell receptor beta chains from one sample sequenced in a study of identical twins' blood T cells. TCRdb analysed the 5' RACE reads with MiXCR anew, one entry per CDR3 protein. This sample carries hundreds of thousands of distinct CDR3 sequences, under 30% of them seen once, and the ten largest clones take 6.1%. The specimen was PBMCs. These receptors came from a woman between 18 and 49 years old in good health.

Notes on this clonotype: A clone one base away is much larger, so this may be a read error. The chain has TRBV27 and TRBJ1-5; D not certain. Per germline, CDR1 MNHEY and CDR2 SMNVEV (reference sequence). Trimming shortened V by 4 bases and J by 2 bases, and 6 bases separated the two germline ends. The CDR3 is made up of 13 amino acids. The CDR3 loop reads CASSYGGNQPQHF. CDR3 DNA: TGTGCCAGCAGTTACGGGGGCAATCAGCCCCAGCATTTT.

In its sample, this clonotype was seen a few times. This sequence joins TRBV5-1 and TRBJ2-7; D gene unclear. The length of the CDR3 is 14 residues. V lost 4 bases and J lost 2, with 13 bases in between. CDR1 and CDR2 (germline): SGHRS, YFSETQ. For the CDR3, the DNA is TGCGCCAGCAGCCCACGGATCCCGACCTACGAGCAGTACTTC. Translating it yields CASSPRIPTYEQYF.

The rearrangement uses TRBV2 and TRBJ1-5, with TRBD1 matching over 7 bases. The CDR3 consists of 13 residues. With 10 bases clipped from V and 7 bases from J, the junction kept 10 bases outside the gene matches. Germline assignment: CDR1 SNHLY and CDR2 FYNNEI. The CDR3 coding sequence is TGTGCCACCAGGAGACAGGGCGGACAGCCCCAGCATTTT. Its protein is CATRRQGGQPQHF.

The chain has TRBV20-1 and TRBJ2-3; 7 bases map to TRBD2. The germline gives CDR1 DFQATT, CDR2 SNEGSKA (reference sequence). V shed 6 bases and J 11 bases; nucleotides not matched to a gene: 20. The CDR3 has 15 residues. CDR3 in amino acids: CSALHNRGDLGGQYF. DNA of the CDR3: TGCAGTGCCCTCCATAATCGGGGGGACCTAGGAGGGCAGTATTTT.

This clonotype turned up a few times. This chain's CDR3 is CSSRQGVNTEAFF. The CDR3 DNA reads TGCAGCTCCCGACAGGGGGTGAACACTGAAGCTTTCTTT. This chain uses TRBV29-1 with TRBJ1-1; 9 nucleotides match TRBD1. This CDR3 is 13 amino acids long. V dropped 8 bases and J dropped 0; count of bases not matched to a gene: 4. Germline V gives CDR1 SQVTM, CDR2 ANQGSEA.

This chain joins TRBV19 and TRBJ1-1, with TRBD1 as a possible D gene (5 bases). Trimming stripped 7 bases from V and 7 bases from J, with 16 bases between. Germline V lookup: CDR1 LNHDA, CDR2 SQIVND (reference sequence). This CDR3 contains 13 residues. The CDR3 region is CASTDLGVDEAFF. CDR3 coding DNA: TGTGCCAGTACCGATTTAGGGGTTGATGAAGCTTTCTTT.

The chain has TRBV11-1 and TRBJ2-7; 9 bases match TRBD1. J lost 5 bases, V lost 2 bases, and 4 bases had no gene match. The germline V gene encodes CDR1 SGHAT and CDR2 FQDESV (reference sequence). The CDR3 runs 14 residues. In nucleotides, the CDR3 is TGTGCCAGCAGCTTAAGGGACAGGGACCACGAGCAGTACTTC. Protein sequence: CASSLRDRDHEQYF.

This clonotype appeared once. The rearrangement links TRBV20-1 to TRBJ2-3; D is possibly TRBD1 (5 bases). V lost 6 bases and J lost 5, with 21 bases in between. The CDR3 runs to 15 residues. CDR1 and CDR2 (germline): DFQATT, SNEGSKA (reference sequence). CDR3 nucleotide sequence: TGCAGTGCCAGCTCTGGGCTCCTTAGGGGAGATACGCAGTATTTT. Translating it yields CSASSGLLRGDTQYF.

The genes are TRBV5-1 and TRBJ2-1; 7 nucleotides line up with TRBD2. The trim removed 4 bases at V and 5 bases at J, leaving 6 bases unmatched. Germline values: CDR1 SGHRS, CDR2 YFSETQ. This CDR3 is built from 14 residues. In DNA form, the CDR3 reads TGCGCCAGCAGCCAACTAGCGAATAACAATGAGCAGTTCTTC. Its protein is CASSQLANNNEQFF.

In this sample, this clonotype turned up a few times. The chain carries TRBV19 and TRBJ1-2, with 7 bases lining up with TRBD1. Trimming removed 7 bases from V and 5 bases from J; junction bases left unmatched: 13. Germline V gene lookup returns CDR1 LNHDA and CDR2 SQIVND (reference sequence). The CDR3 has 15 residues. The CDR3 sequence: CASNPSRQGRYGYTF. CDR3 DNA sequence: TGTGCCAGTAACCCGTCAAGACAGGGACGATATGGCTACACCTTC.

The V gene is TRBV11-2, the J gene TRBJ2-2; 7 bases line up with TRBD2. Germline values: CDR1 SGHAT, CDR2 FQNNGV. The length of the CDR3 is 19 residues. V shed 1 base and J 0 bases; nucleotides not matched to a gene: 11. The CDR3 coding sequence is TGTGCCAGCAGCTTAGTCTTCCGGCTAGCGGACTCGAACACCGGGGAGCTGTTTTTT. It specifies CASSLVFRLADSNTGELFF. Variable domain in full (rest from reference TRBV11-2 and TRBJ2-2): EAGVAQSPRYKIIEKRQSVAFWCNPISGHATLYWYQQILGQGPKLLIQFQNNGVVDDSQLPKDRFSAERLKGVDSTLKIQPAKLEDSAVYLCASSLVFRLADSNTGELFFGEGSRLTVL.

The rearrangement links TRBV20-1 to TRBJ2-1, with TRBD2 matching over 11 bases. From germline, CDR1 is DFQATT and CDR2 SNEGSKA (reference sequence). Trimming took 0 bases from V and 5 from J; bases not matched to a gene: 6. The CDR3 covers 16 residues. Here the CDR3 reads CSAREIGTSGHNEQFF. In DNA form, the CDR3 reads TGCAGTGCTAGAGAGATTGGGACTAGCGGACACAATGAGCAGTTCTTC.

This clonotype was observed a handful of times. The rearrangement uses TRBV3-1 and TRBJ2-7; 9 nucleotides line up with TRBD2. Germline CDR1 reads LGHDT; CDR2 reads YNNKEL (reference sequence). The trim removed 0 bases at V and 6 bases at J, leaving 12 bases unmatched. The CDR3 contains 17 residues. The CDR3 sequence: CASSQEGLGTSYAEQYF. CDR3 coding DNA: TGTGCCAGCAGCCAAGAGGGTCTTGGGACTAGCTATGCCGAGCAGTACTTC.

In this sample, this clonotype turned up a few times. This sequence joins TRBV29-1 and TRBJ1-1, with 8 bases that match TRBD1. CDR1 SQVTM and CDR2 ANQGSEA come from the germline V gene. J was trimmed by 9 bases and V by 8 bases; bases with no gene match: 11. The CDR3 has 12 amino acids. CDR3 amino acids: CSITEQGAQAFF. CDR3 bases: TGCAGCATAACAGAGCAGGGGGCGCAAGCTTTCTTT.

This clonotype was counted only a few times. J is TRBJ2-5 and V is TRBV20-1; no clear D gene. Per the germline V gene, CDR1 is DFQATT and CDR2 is SNEGSKA (reference sequence). The V gene lost 6 bases and the J gene lost 2 bases, with 10 bases spanning the gap. CDR3 length: 12 residues. This chain's CDR3 is CSAVRLQETQYF. CDR3 nucleotides: TGCAGTGCCGTCCGCTTGCAAGAGACCCAGTACTTC.

The chain is built from TRBV5-1 and TRBJ2-7, with 7 bases matching TRBD1. Looked up from germline, CDR1 is SGHRS and CDR2 is YFSETQ. The CDR3 is made up of 16 amino acids. V was clipped by 2 bases and J by 2 bases; unmatched bases: 10. CDR3 sequence (DNA): TGCGCCAGCAGCTTTGACAGGGTAGATAGAACCTACGAGCAGTACTTC. This encodes CASSFDRVDRTYEQYF.

The count of this clonotype is one. This may come from a read error, since a much larger clone is one base off. The rearrangement uses TRBV11-2 and TRBJ1-1; maybe TRBD1 (5 bases). V dropped 2 bases and J dropped 4 bases, with 8 bases sitting between them. This CDR3 comprises 13 residues. The germline CDR1 and CDR2 sequences are SGHAT and FQNNGV. The CDR3 DNA is TGTGCCAGCAGCTTATGGCAGGGCACTGAAGCTTTCTTT. Translation gives CASSLWQGTEAFF.

This clonotype was picked up a small number of times. An end of the junction does not agree with germline; a read error may underlie this. This sequence joins TRBV6-6 and TRBJ1-4; no definite D call. The CDR3 covers 12 residues. Germline V gene data show CDR1 as MNHNY and CDR2 as SVGAGI (reference sequence). The CDR3 DNA reads TGTGGCAGCAGCGGAAGACCTGAAAAACTGTTTTTT. Its protein is CGSSGRPEKLFF.

The rearrangement uses TRBV19 and TRBJ1-5, with 10 bases aligning to TRBD1. After removal of 7 bases from V and 6 bases from J, the junction contained 3 bases not matched to a gene. CDR1 and CDR2 from the germline V gene are LNHDA and SQIVND (reference sequence). This CDR3 is built from 13 residues. The CDR3 sequence: CASMGTGVQPQHF. The CDR3 DNA reads TGTGCCAGTATGGGGACAGGGGTTCAGCCCCAGCATTTT.